Below, 4 T cell receptor beta chains from the same sample are listed, as sequenced in a study of cytomegalovirus exposure and HLA in healthy donors. The PCR was carried out with 60 Vbeta primers and 13 Jbeta primers. Repertoires were generated with immunoSEQ multiplex PCR, while TCRdb's copy carries only in-frame clones and drops some. The sample lists roughly 140,000 clones; about four fifths were seen once. Sequenced material: PBMCs. The receptors were gathered from a woman aged 18-29 years in good health and CMV-seropositive.

The gene calls are TRBV4-3 and TRBJ1-2; D is uncertain. The CDR3 is 14 amino acids. Germline CDR1 reads LGHNA; CDR2 reads YSLEER. V dropped 8 bases and J dropped 7 bases, with 20 bases sitting between them. The DNA of the CDR3 is TGCGCCAGCGCGCCGGAGGGATGGGCTGGTGGCTACACCTTC. Translation gives CASAPEGWAGGYTF.

The V and J genes are TRBV27 and TRBJ2-7; 9 nucleotides align to TRBD1. The J segment lost 2 bases and the V segment lost 5 bases, leaving 10 bases of the junction unmatched. The germline CDR1 and CDR2 sequences are MNHEY and SMNVEV (reference sequence). The CDR3 length is 16 residues. CDR3 in DNA: TGTGCCAGCAGTCCGAACACGGGACAGGGACCCTACGAGCAGTACTTC. Translating it yields CASSPNTGQGPYEQYF.

A few counts support this clone. V is TRBV21-1 and J is TRBJ1-1; the tabulated D call, TRBD1, remains unverified against the DNA. TRBV21-1 is labeled a pseudogene. There are 17 residues in the CDR3. The CDR3 DNA reads TGTGCCAGCAGCAAAGATCAGGGATTTAATATGAACACTGAAGCTTTCTTT. Translation: CASSKDQGFNMNTEAFF.

The gene calls are TRBV29-1 and TRBJ1-2; 8 bases are a match to TRBD1. V trimming: 4 bases; J trimming: 3 bases; junction bases outside the gene matches: 13. Germline V gene data show CDR1 as SQVTM and CDR2 as ANQGSEA. The CDR3 has 16 residues. CDR3 sequence: CSVGEDRADKHYGYTF. The CDR3, as DNA: TGCAGCGTTGGGGAGGACAGGGCGGATAAACACTATGGCTACACCTTC.